This T cell receptor (beta chain) came from a study of early T cells in non-severe SARS-CoV-2 infection. Study conclusions and caveats: Anti-spike CD8 responses were favored by VDJdb matching, which missed private and CD4 specificities.

Unique molecular identifiers were attached to individual cDNA molecules. TCRdb called the 5' RACE reads again in MiXCR, with one record for every CDR3 protein. This repertoire shows 70,000 to 90,000 distinct CDR3 sequences, 9.5% to 15% found once; its top ten account for 3.4%. This CDR3 is built from 16 residues. Trimming removed 3 bases from V and 7 bases from J; junction bases left unmatched: 11. Germline V gene sequence: CDR1 SGDLS, CDR2 YYNGEE. Only a few counts were recorded for this clonotype. Its antigen is not identified. V is TRBV9 and J is TRBJ2-1, with 9 bases that match TRBD2. Source material: whole blood. This TCR came from an adult who was a healthcare worker with PCR-confirmed SARS-CoV-2 infection or an uninfected control (not recorded which). CDR3 region: CASSALAGVGRNEQFF. The CDR3 DNA reads TGTGCCAGCAGCGCATTAGCGGGAGTCGGGCGAAATGAGCAGTTCTTC.